This T cell receptor beta chain comes out of a study of cytomegalovirus exposure and HLA in healthy donors. Across the whole study: Out of 350 to 400 genotyped donors, about 80% belonged to the Caucasian-associated ancestry cluster.

The primer mix had 60 Vbeta and 13 Jbeta primers. The method was immunoSEQ multiplex PCR; TCRdb's version includes in-frame clones alone and lacks a portion of them. This sample has approximately 130,000 clones, with under 90% found just once. Findings and limits, study-wide: The authors confirmed in vitro that three CMV-associated chains were specific for CMV antigens. Cytomegalovirus association was listed for 164 TCR beta chains. The authors considered a cluster of highly shared sequence variants likely to be a sequencing artifact.

The V end lost 4 bases, the J end lost 1 base, and 11 bases lay between the germline ends. The CDR3 is 16 residues long. The germline gives CDR1 MRHNA, CDR2 SNTAGT. Regarding this clone: The antigen remains unidentified.

The TCR comes from a man aged 18 to 30 in good health and CMV-seronegative. Specimen: PBMCs. This chain joins TRBV6-4 and TRBJ2-6; D unclear. The CDR3 DNA follows: TGTGCCAGCAGTGGGATGTTGGAGTCTGGGGCCAACGTCCTGACTTTC. Translating it yields CASSGMLESGANVLTF.